A single sample gave rise to the 21 T cell receptor beta chains below, sequenced in a study of cytomegalovirus exposure and HLA in healthy donors. The PCR contained 60 Vbeta and 13 Jbeta primers. The method was immunoSEQ multiplex PCR; TCRdb's version includes in-frame clones alone and lacks a portion of them. The repertoire holds over 100,000 clones, about 74% seen once, with approximately 7.2% in the top ten. Input material: PBMCs. Every receptor here comes from a male donor in good health and CMV-seronegative.

This chain joins TRBV5-4 and TRBJ2-7; 10 positions match TRBD2. Germline lookup yields CDR1 SGHNT and CDR2 YYREEE (reference sequence). CDR3 size: 15 residues. V shed 4 bases, J shed 4 bases, and the junction held 8 bases outside the gene matches. Here the CDR3 reads CASSPPVAGGYEQYF. DNA of the CDR3: TGTGCCAGCAGCCCACCGGTAGCGGGAGGATACGAGCAGTACTTC. Filled out from reference TRBV5-4 and TRBJ2-7, the complete variable domain reads ETGVTQSPTHLIKTRGQQVTLRCSSQSGHNTVSWYQQALGQGPQFIFQYYREEENGRGNFPPRFSGLQFPNYSSELNVNALELDDSALYLCASSPPVAGGYEQYFGPGTRLTVT.

This clone was counted once. V and J are TRBV9 and TRBJ1-2; tentatively, D is TRBD1 (6 bases). Germline lookup yields CDR1 SGDLS and CDR2 YYNGEE. V lost 5 bases and J 4 bases, leaving 15 bases between the germline ends. This CDR3 has 14 residues. The CDR3 sequence: CASSTGFGGYGYTF. The DNA for the CDR3 is TGTGCCAGCAGTACAGGGTTTGGGGGCTATGGCTACACCTTC.

The chain uses TRBV5-1 and TRBJ1-5; the D is unclear. The V end lost 4 bases, the J end lost 2 bases, and 10 bases lay between the germline ends. Germline V CDR1 and CDR2: SGHRS, YFSETQ. The CDR3 loop spans 14 amino acids. The CDR3 sequence is CASSPQSRNQPQHF. In DNA form, the CDR3 reads TGCGCCAGCAGCCCACAGTCCCGCAATCAGCCCCAGCATTTT.

The chain is built from TRBV4-2 and TRBJ1-2; 9 bases are a match to TRBD1. Germline V gene data show CDR1 as LGHNA and CDR2 as YNFKEQ. CDR3 length: 17 amino acids. V lost 1 base to trimming and J lost 0 bases; unmatched junction nucleotides: 6. The CDR3 loop is CASSQVGQGTANYGYTF. CDR3 DNA: TGTGCCAGCAGCCAAGTGGGACAGGGAACCGCTAACTATGGCTACACCTTC.

This clone was observed a few times. V usage is TRBV7-2 and J usage is TRBJ2-5; TRBD1 aligns across 7 bases. The germline V gene encodes CDR1 SGHTA and CDR2 FQGNSA. The CDR3 totals 15 residues. J was trimmed by 5 bases and V by 7 bases; bases with no gene match: 13. CDR3 DNA sequence: TGTGCCAGCAACCGTGAGGGGGCCCCCCGGGAGACCCAGTACTTC. Protein product: CASNREGAPRETQYF.

This CDR3 is CASSLDRDFSYEQYF. CDR3 in DNA: TGTGCCAGCAGCTTAGACAGGGACTTTTCCTACGAGCAGTACTTC. The chain employs TRBV7-3 and TRBJ2-7, with a tentative D call TRBD1 (7 bases). Germline assignment: CDR1 SGHTA and CDR2 FQGTGA. The V and J ends lost 2 bases and 1 base respectively, with 12 bases between them. The CDR3 totals 15 residues.

V gene TRBV29-1 combines with J gene TRBJ1-1; 7 bases agree with TRBD1. This CDR3 has 15 residues. CDR1 SQVTM and CDR2 ANQGSEA come from the germline V gene. V was clipped by 7 bases and J by 5 bases; unmatched bases: 16. The CDR3 DNA is TGCAGCGCACAGGGGTTGAGTTTTACCTCGACTGAAGCTTTCTTT. This translates into CSAQGLSFTSTEAFF.

The chain has TRBV13 and TRBJ1-1; no definite D call. CDR1 is PRHDT, CDR2 FYEKMQ, per germline (reference sequence). V lost 11 bases, J lost 1 base, and 8 bases lay in between. The CDR3 consists of 11 residues. CDR3 sequence: CAGGKNTEAFF. In nucleotides, the CDR3 is TGTGCCGGAGGGAAGAACACTGAAGCTTTCTTT.

The chain has TRBV5-1 and TRBJ2-3; TRBD2 matches at 7 bases. CDR1 and CDR2 from the germline V gene are SGHRS and YFSETQ. Germline trimming cut 6 bases from V and 3 bases from J; bases unmatched to any gene: 7. The CDR3 is 14 amino acids. CDR3 in amino acids: CASTLGGGTDTQYF. CDR3 sequence (DNA): TGCGCCAGCACCCTTGGCGGGGGTACAGATACGCAGTATTTT.

V is TRBV6-1 and J is TRBJ2-5; D may be TRBD2 (6 bases). TRBJ2-7 explains the end of the DNA better; the J call may be wrong. Per the germline V gene, CDR1 is MNHNS and CDR2 is SASEGT. There are 14 residues in the CDR3. CDR3 loop: CASSRTAGIYEQYF. CDR3 nucleotides: TGTGCCAGCAGCCGGACGGCGGGGATCTACGAGCAGTACTTC.

This clone has only one observation. The chain couples TRBV14 to TRBJ1-2, with 9 bases lining up with TRBD1. The CDR3 runs to 16 residues. V lost 8 bases and J lost 4; bases outside the gene matches: 14. CDR1 is SGHDN and CDR2 is FVKESK in the germline V gene. The CDR3 DNA is TGTGCCAGCGTACCCCGGGACAGGGAGATTGCCTATGGCTACACCTTC. The encoded protein is CASVPRDREIAYGYTF. The full variable domain, rest sourced from reference TRBV14 and TRBJ1-2, is EAGVTQFPSHSVIEKGQTVTLRCDPISGHDNLYWYRRVMGKEIKFLLHFVKESKQDESGMPNNRFLAERTGGTYSTLKVQPAELEDSGVYFCASVPRDREIAYGYTFGSGTRLTVV.

This rearrangement joins TRBV7-2 to TRBJ2-6; possibly TRBD1 for D (5 bases). The CDR3 is 15 residues long. Between the trimmed V and J ends, which lost 10 bases and 4 bases, there was a span of 17 bases. Germline values: CDR1 SGHTA, CDR2 FQGNSA. CDR3 nucleotides: TGTGCCACCAGGGTTGGGGCGCGCGGGGCCAACGTCCTGACTTTC. Translating gives CATRVGARGANVLTF.

This sequence joins TRBV7-2 and TRBJ1-6, with 8 bases lining up with TRBD1. Germline assignment: CDR1 SGHTA and CDR2 FQGNSA. The J segment lost 0 bases and the V segment lost 3 bases, leaving 10 bases of the junction unmatched. The CDR3 covers 19 residues. This CDR3 reads CASSFTMRQGSSYNSPLHF. CDR3 sequence (DNA): TGTGCCAGCAGCTTTACTATGAGACAGGGGAGCTCCTATAATTCACCCCTCCACTTT.

Concerning this clone itself: Within the sample, other DNA sequences also encode this same CDR3. This rearrangement joins TRBV7-2 to TRBJ1-5, with 7 bases identical to TRBD1. After removal of 5 bases from V and 1 base from J, the junction contained 2 bases not matched to a gene. This CDR3 contains 14 residues. Per the germline V gene, CDR1 is SGHTA and CDR2 is FQGNSA. Here the CDR3 DNA reads TGTGCCAGCAGCCCAGGGGGAAGCAATCAGCCCCAGCATTTT. Its translation: CASSPGGSNQPQHF. Drawing the rest from reference TRBV7-2 and TRBJ1-5, the complete variable domain is GAGVSQSPSNKVTEKGKDVELRCDPISGHTALYWYRQSLGQGLEFLIYFQGNSAPDKSGLPSDRFSAERTGGSVSTLTIQRTQQEDSAVYLCASSPGGSNQPQHFGDGTRLSIL.

Comment on this clone: The same CDR3 can be traced to other DNA sequences in this sample. The rearrangement links TRBV19 to TRBJ2-1, with 13 positions matching TRBD2. Trimming removed 9 bases from V and 7 bases from J; junction bases left unmatched: 9. This CDR3 comprises 15 residues. Germline V gene lookup returns CDR1 LNHDA and CDR2 SQIVND (reference sequence). CDR3 sequence: CASHDWTSGRNEQFF. As DNA, the CDR3 is TGTGCCAGCCACGACTGGACTAGCGGGAGAAATGAGCAGTTCTTC.

V usage is TRBV11-2 and J usage is TRBJ2-7, with D unclear. The CDR3 has 17 amino acids. The V and J ends lost 5 bases and 1 base respectively, with 21 bases between them. CDR1 SGHAT and CDR2 FQNNGV come from the germline V gene. DNA for the CDR3: TGTGCCAGCAGCCAATCATACCGGCACAGAAATTCCTACGAGCAGTACTTC. Residues: CASSQSYRHRNSYEQYF.

This clone was detected only once. The V and J genes are TRBV5-1 and TRBJ1-2; weak D call: TRBD1 (5 bases). V was trimmed by 0 bases and J by 0 bases, leaving 33 bases between them. This CDR3 has 23 amino acids. Germline CDR1 SGHRS, CDR2 YFSETQ. The CDR3 bases are TGCGCCAGCAGCTTGGTAGGTCCGTCGGCGAACCGTAGGGGCCGGTCATCTAACTATGGCTACACCTTC. Translating gives CASSLVGPSANRRGRSSNYGYTF.

The chain links TRBV6-5 to TRBJ1-2, with D possibly being TRBD1 (5 bases). CDR1 and CDR2 (germline): MNHEY, SVGAGI. V was clipped by 7 bases and J by 2 bases, with 14 bases between them. This CDR3 comprises 14 residues. For the CDR3, the DNA is TGTGCCAGCAACGCTGGGGGGTACAACTATGGCTACACCTTC. This gives the protein CASNAGGYNYGYTF.

CDR3 sequence (DNA): TGTGCCAGCAGCCTACGGGGGTTCGACACTGAAGCTTTCTTT. This codes for CASSLRGFDTEAFF. The gene calls are TRBV2 and TRBJ1-1, with D possibly being TRBD1 (5 bases). Germline CDR1 SNHLY, CDR2 FYNNEI. Trimming pared 6 bases from V and 3 bases from J, leaving 14 bases between. The CDR3 consists of 14 residues.

The V and J genes are TRBV18 and TRBJ2-7, with D maybe TRBD1 (6 bases). V lost 1 base and J 5 bases, leaving 12 bases between the germline ends. The CDR3 is 14 residues long. Germline values: CDR1 KGHSH, CDR2 LQKENI. The CDR3: CASSPREGVNEQYF. CDR3 nucleotide sequence: TGTGCCAGCTCACCACGTGAGGGGGTGAACGAGCAGTACTTC.

This clone was recorded a few times. The genes are TRBV5-1 and TRBJ2-3; maybe TRBD2 (7 bases). Germline V gene data show CDR1 as SGHRS and CDR2 as YFSETQ. V gave up 0 bases and J gave up 2 bases, with 10 bases separating them. The CDR3 has 15 amino acids. The CDR3 protein is CASSLAGGPTDTQYF. Written as DNA, the CDR3 is TGCGCCAGCAGCTTGGCGGGGGGCCCCACAGATACGCAGTATTTT.